This T cell receptor (beta chain) was recorded in a study of T cells in localized non-small cell lung cancer. Assay used: immunoSEQ multiplex PCR; TCRdb lists only in-frame clones, some missing. The sample contains 70,000 or so clones, about 88% of which appear only once. CDR3 length: 11 residues. The V and J ends lost 5 bases and 5 bases, in that order; junction bases with no gene match: 0. Germline CDR1 reads SNHLY; CDR2 reads FYNNEI. The rearrangement links TRBV2 to TRBJ2-7, with TRBD1 matching over 7 bases. This TCR came from a female donor older than 55 with stage I lung adenocarcinoma. The starting material was peripheral blood, obtained before any cancer treatment. The CDR3 sequence: CASSTGDEQYF. CDR3 DNA: TGTGCCAGCAGTACAGGGGACGAGCAGTACTTC.